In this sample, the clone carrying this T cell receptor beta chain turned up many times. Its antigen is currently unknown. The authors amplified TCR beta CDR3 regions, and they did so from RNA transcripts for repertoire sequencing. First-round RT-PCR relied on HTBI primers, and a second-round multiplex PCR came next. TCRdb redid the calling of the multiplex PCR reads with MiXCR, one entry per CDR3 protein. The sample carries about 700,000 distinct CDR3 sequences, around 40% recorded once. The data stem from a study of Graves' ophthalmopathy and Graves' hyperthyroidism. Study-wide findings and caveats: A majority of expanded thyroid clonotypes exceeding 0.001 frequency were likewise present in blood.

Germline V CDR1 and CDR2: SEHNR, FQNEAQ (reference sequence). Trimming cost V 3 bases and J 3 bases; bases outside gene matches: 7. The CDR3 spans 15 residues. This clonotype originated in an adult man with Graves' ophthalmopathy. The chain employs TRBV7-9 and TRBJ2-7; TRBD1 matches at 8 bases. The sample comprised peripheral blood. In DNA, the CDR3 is TGTGCCAGCAGCTTGGGGTGGACAGGGAACTACGAGCAGTACTTC. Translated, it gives CASSLGWTGNYEQYF.